The source of this T cell receptor (beta chain) is a study of neoadjuvant anti-PD-1 for oral cavity cancer. The method was immunoSEQ multiplex PCR; TCRdb's version includes in-frame clones alone and lacks a portion of them. The sample includes roughly 15,000 clones, about 66% of them seen just once. The V and J ends lost 6 bases and 9 bases respectively, with 15 bases between them. From germline, CDR1 is MNHEY and CDR2 SMNVEV (reference sequence). CDR3 length: 13 residues. The receptor comes from a person aged 40 to 85 with oral cavity squamous cell carcinoma. Sample: PBMCs, taken before nivolumab (anti-PD-1) treatment. The V gene is TRBV27, the J gene TRBJ1-5; no firm D call. This CDR3 reads CASREDPLRPQHF. CDR3 sequence (DNA): TGTGCCAGCAGGGAGGACCCCTTAAGGCCCCAGCATTTT.